This TCR beta chain emerged from a study of post-analysis software for immune sequencing data (dated by TCRdb to the mid-2010s). For context, the study as a whole: Disease courses on record covered relapsing-remitting, secondary progressive and progressive-relapsing multiple sclerosis, though some patients had no subtype annotation. Patient repertoires were compared against roughly 12 previously published healthy control repertoires from donors aged 6 to 25 years. A subset of samples was prepared in parallel using single-end sample barcoding, then pooled and co-amplified after Illumina adapter ligation.

Library preparation used PCR. Sequenced on an Illumina HiSeq 2500. To reduce PCR and sequencing biases, unique molecular identifiers were incorporated into the TCR beta cDNA libraries. Some 500,000 cDNA molecules were obtained for every 1 to 10 million input T cells, so each molecule roughly corresponded to one T cell. Patient libraries were prepared and sequenced with the same protocol used for the earlier healthy control dataset. Samples belonging to the same batch were prepared together, multiplexed and sequenced on a shared HiSeq lane. The source study handled its data this way. MIGEC handled the raw barcoded reads, throwing out single-read molecular identifier groups before consensus assembly and CDR3 extraction. Clonotype tables were post-analysed with VDJtools, and diversity was normalized by down-sampling all datasets to the smallest sample size. To correct batch-related cross-sample contamination, repertoire overlap clustering matched CDR3 amino acid sequences but not nucleotide sequences. TCRdb passed the public sequencing reads through fastp at Q25 and MiXCR, retaining productive beta sequences. One record per CDR3 amino acid sequence lists the most common genes and DNA. The V and J calls and clone size are TCRdb's, not the authors'. This sample holds hundreds of thousands of distinct CDR3 sequences; roughly two fifths were observed only once. The ten largest clones add up to around 1.7% of the sample.

Remarks on this clonotype: No antigen is known for it. No per-base quality is available; no much larger clone lies one base away.

Its CDR3 holds 15 amino acids, cysteine through phenylalanine. The kept DNA is CDR3 alone, 45 bases in frame from the first base. The germline V gene encodes CDR1 MNHNS and CDR2 SASEGT. V is cut back by 7 bases and J by 7 bases, with 12 bases in the junction unmatched. To demonstrate the VDJtools post-analysis software, TCR beta repertoires were profiled from the peripheral blood of about 13 young patients with multiple sclerosis. Multiple sclerosis patients were children and adolescents aged 6 to 15 years. General conclusions and limits of the study: Four to six TRBV segments, including TRBV5-6, TRBV5-1 and TRBV20-1, were significantly more frequent in patients than controls. Normalized Chao1 diversity was significantly lower in multiple sclerosis patients than controls, suggesting substantial peripheral T-cell clonal expansion. The control group was slightly older than the multiple sclerosis patient group. Strong co-clustering of samples prepared in the same batch was shown by direct clustering with F measure, prompting a batch-effect correction.

The sequence derives from a girl aged 5 to 17 with multiple sclerosis. The source material was blood. The receptor chain draws on TRBV6-1 and TRBJ1-2, with 10 bases aligning to TRBD1. The DNA is TGTGCCAGCATTGGTACAGGACAGGGGGTACCTGGCTACACCTTC. The translation is CASIGTGQGVPGYTF.